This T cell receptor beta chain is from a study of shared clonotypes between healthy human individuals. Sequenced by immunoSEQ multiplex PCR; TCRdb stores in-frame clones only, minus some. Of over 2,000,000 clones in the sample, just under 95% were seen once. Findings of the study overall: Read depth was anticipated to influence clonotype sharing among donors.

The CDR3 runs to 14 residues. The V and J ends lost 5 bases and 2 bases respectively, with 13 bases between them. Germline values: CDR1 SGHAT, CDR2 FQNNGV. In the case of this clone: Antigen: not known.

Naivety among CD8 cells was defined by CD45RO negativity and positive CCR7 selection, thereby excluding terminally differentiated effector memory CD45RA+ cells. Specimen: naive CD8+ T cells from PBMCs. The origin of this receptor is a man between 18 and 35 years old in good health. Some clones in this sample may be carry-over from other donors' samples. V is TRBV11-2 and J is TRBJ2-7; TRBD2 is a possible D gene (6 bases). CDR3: CASSVGTQTYEQYF. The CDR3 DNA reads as TGTGCCAGCAGCGTCGGGACTCAAACCTACGAGCAGTACTTC.